This T cell receptor beta chain was recorded in a study of blood T cell repertoires in COVID-19. At the level of the study: Both acute and convalescent COVID-19 samples were obtained from the United States, Italy and Spain.

Some clones are missing from TCRdb's copy, which holds only in-frame ones; the method was immunoSEQ multiplex PCR. This sample has about 670,000 clones, with just under 90% found just once. Germline-derived CDR1 and CDR2 are LNHNV and YYDKDF (reference sequence). This CDR3 region has 16 residues. The V end was cut by 3 bases, the J end by 7 bases, with 21 bases between. This sequence originates from a young woman with acute or convalescent COVID-19. This chain joins TRBV15 and TRBJ1-2; a possible D gene is TRBD1 (5 bases). The specimen was peripheral blood. CDR3 sequence reads: CATSSPRSWQGFGYTF. CDR3 DNA sequence: TGTGCCACCAGCAGCCCCCGAAGTTGGCAGGGCTTTGGCTACACCTTC.